This T cell receptor beta chain was identified during a study of response to subunit inactivated influenza vaccine. Regarding the study as a whole: Authors proposed each seasonal influenza vaccination draws in few new T cells.

The table lists this clonotype with a few counts. What it binds is unknown. The CDR3 is 16 residues long. Germline values: CDR1 DFQATT, CDR2 SNEGSKA (reference sequence). The J segment lost 1 base and the V segment lost 3 bases, leaving 9 bases of the junction unmatched. TCRdb redid the calling of the RT-PCR reads with MiXCR, one entry per CDR3 protein. Of a few hundred thousand distinct CDR3 sequences listed, around 7.7% are singletons. The sequences come from PBMCs from blood, collected 23 months after vaccination. V is TRBV20-1 and J is TRBJ2-1; the match to TRBD2 covers 7 bases. The sequence came from a man aged 50-75 years who received an inactivated influenza vaccine. CDR3 nucleotides: TGCAGTGCTAGGGTTATGGGGGGGGGATCCTACAATGAGCAGTTCTTC. Translating gives CSARVMGGGSYNEQFF.